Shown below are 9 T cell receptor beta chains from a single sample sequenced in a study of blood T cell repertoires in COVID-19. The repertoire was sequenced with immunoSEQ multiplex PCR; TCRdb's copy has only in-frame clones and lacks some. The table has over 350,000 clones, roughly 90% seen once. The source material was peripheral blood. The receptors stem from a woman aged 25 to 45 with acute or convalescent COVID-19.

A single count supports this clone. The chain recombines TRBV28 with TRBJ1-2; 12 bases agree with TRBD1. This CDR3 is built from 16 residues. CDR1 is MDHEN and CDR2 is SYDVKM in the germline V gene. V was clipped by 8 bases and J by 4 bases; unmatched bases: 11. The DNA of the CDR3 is TGTGCCAGCGGAAGCGCCGGGACAGGGGGCGGCTATGGCTACACCTTC. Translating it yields CASGSAGTGGGYGYTF.

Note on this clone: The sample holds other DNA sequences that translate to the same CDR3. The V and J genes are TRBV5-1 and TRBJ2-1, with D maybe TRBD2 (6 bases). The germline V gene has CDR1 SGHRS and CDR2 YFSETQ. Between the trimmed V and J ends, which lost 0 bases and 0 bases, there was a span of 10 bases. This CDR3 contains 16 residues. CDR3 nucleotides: TGCGCCAGCAGCTTGGCGGTGGGGGGCTCCTACAATGAGCAGTTCTTC. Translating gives CASSLAVGGSYNEQFF.

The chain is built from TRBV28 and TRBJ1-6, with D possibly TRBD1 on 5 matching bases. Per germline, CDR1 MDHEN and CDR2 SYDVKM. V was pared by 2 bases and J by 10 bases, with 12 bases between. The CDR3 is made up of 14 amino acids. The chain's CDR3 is CASSLIREESPLHF. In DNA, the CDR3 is TGTGCCAGCAGTTTAATCAGGGAGGAATCACCCCTCCACTTT.

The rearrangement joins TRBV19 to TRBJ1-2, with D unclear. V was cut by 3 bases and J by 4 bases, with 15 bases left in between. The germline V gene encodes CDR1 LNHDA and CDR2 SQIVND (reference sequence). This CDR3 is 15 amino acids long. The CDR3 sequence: CASSIWAYNPYGYTF. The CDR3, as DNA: TGTGCCAGTAGTATTTGGGCGTACAACCCCTATGGCTACACCTTC.

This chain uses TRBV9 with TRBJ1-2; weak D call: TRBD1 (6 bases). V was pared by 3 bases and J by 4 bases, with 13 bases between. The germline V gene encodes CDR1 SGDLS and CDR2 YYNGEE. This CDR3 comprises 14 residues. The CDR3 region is CASSGAQGVYGYTF. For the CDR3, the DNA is TGTGCCAGCAGCGGAGCACAGGGTGTCTATGGCTACACCTTC.

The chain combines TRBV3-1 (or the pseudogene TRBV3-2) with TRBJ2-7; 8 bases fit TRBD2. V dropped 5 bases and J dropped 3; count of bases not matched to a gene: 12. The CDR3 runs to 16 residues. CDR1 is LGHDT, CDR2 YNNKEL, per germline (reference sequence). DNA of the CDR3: TGTGCCAGCAGCATAGAAAGCGGGGGCCCGAACTACGAGCAGTACTTC. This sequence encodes CASSIESGGPNYEQYF.

This CDR3 is CASRQAGEETQYF. Here the CDR3 DNA reads TGTGCCAGCAGACAAGCGGGGGAAGAGACCCAGTACTTC. The rearrangement links TRBV5-5 to TRBJ2-5, with TRBD2 matching over 8 bases. The V gene's germline CDR1 is SGHKS and CDR2 YYEKEE (reference sequence). The ends lost 5 bases at V and 3 bases at J; junction bases unmatched: 3. There are 13 residues in the CDR3.

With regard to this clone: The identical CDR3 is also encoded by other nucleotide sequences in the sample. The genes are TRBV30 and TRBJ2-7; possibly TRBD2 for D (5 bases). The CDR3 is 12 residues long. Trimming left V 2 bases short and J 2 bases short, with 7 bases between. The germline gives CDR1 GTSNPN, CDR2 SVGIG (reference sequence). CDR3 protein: CAWSTGTYEQYF. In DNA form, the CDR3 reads TGTGCCTGGAGTACGGGAACCTACGAGCAGTACTTC.

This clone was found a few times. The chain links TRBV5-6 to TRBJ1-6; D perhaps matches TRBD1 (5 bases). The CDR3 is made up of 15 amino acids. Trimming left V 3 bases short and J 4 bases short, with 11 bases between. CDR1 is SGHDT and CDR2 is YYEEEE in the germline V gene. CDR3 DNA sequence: TGTGCCAGCAGCTGGGGGGAGGGGTATAATTCACCCCTCCACTTT. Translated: CASSWGEGYNSPLHF.